This TCR beta chain was observed in a study of cytomegalovirus exposure and HLA in healthy donors. In the study overall: For the roughly 370 genotyped donors, around 76% fell within the Caucasian-associated ancestry cluster.

Both 60 Vbeta primers and 13 Jbeta primers went into the PCR. This table comes from immunoSEQ multiplex PCR, and its TCRdb copy is limited to in-frame clones, with some not included. The sample lists 130,000 or so clones, more than 60% occurring once. This clone was recorded a few times. This CDR3 has 13 residues. With 8 bases removed from V and 2 bases from J, the gap between germline ends came to 12 bases. Germline values: CDR1 SNHLY, CDR2 FYNNEI. The sequence came from a man in his forties or fifties in good health and CMV-seronegative. Input material: PBMCs. The gene calls are TRBV2 and TRBJ2-5; D is unresolved. The CDR3 sequence is CASLLTIQETQYF. CDR3 DNA: TGTGCCAGCCTGCTAACTATACAAGAGACCCAGTACTTC.